Below are 32 T cell receptor beta chains sequenced from a single sample in a study of CD8+ T cells in alopecia areata. Treatment in this sample: oral pan-JAK inhibitor, 5-10 mg twice daily. Following extraction, RNA underwent reverse transcription to cDNA, which served as the sequencing template. Generated by immunoSEQ multiplex PCR, the TCRdb table keeps only in-frame clones and is missing some. This sample has some 170,000 clones, with less than 75% found just once. The source was CD4+ T cells sorted from blood, collected at approximately week 56, from a patient treated with tofacitinib. These receptors originate from a human donor with alopecia areata.

This clone was detected only once. Distinct nucleotide sequences in the sample also encode this CDR3. The genes are TRBV29-1 and TRBJ2-5; D remains unclear. Trimming took off 6 bases at V and 1 base at J, with 12 bases between the two ends. CDR3 size: 13 residues. From germline, CDR1 is SQVTM and CDR2 ANQGSEA. The CDR3 is CSVRRQLQETQYF. The CDR3 DNA sequence: TGCAGCGTCCGTAGACAACTCCAAGAGACCCAGTACTTC.

This clone was seen only once. At one of its ends the junction is not consistent with the germline gene, which may arise from a read error. The V call is TRBV15, the J call TRBJ2-7; TRBD1 matches at 7 bases. The CDR3 is 13 residues long. CDR1 and CDR2 (germline): LNHNV, YYDKDF (reference sequence). The CDR3 protein is CATSRDQRGQPRF. The DNA for the CDR3 is TGTGCCACCAGCAGAGACCAACGGGGACAGCCGCGCTTC.

There are a few counts of this clone. The rearrangement links TRBV6-5 to TRBJ1-2; 7 nucleotides align to TRBD1. Germline CDR1 and CDR2: MNHEY and SVGAGI. The CDR3 spans 13 residues. J was trimmed by 4 bases and V by 5 bases; bases with no gene match: 4. CDR3 DNA sequence: TGTGCCAGCAGTCAGGGGGGGCCCTATGGCTACACCTTC. It codes for CASSQGGPYGYTF.

DNA for the CDR3: TGCACCAGCACCCGGGTTCCTTTCTGCTCTGGGGCCAACGTCCTGACTTTC. This translates into CTSTRVPFCSGANVLTF. This chain links TRBV1 with TRBJ2-6; no DNA check was done on the table's D call, TRBD2. TRBV1 constitutes a pseudogene. The length of the CDR3 is 17 residues.

The chain couples TRBV6-6 to TRBJ1-2, with D perhaps matching TRBD1 (5 bases). There are 16 residues in the CDR3. The germline gives CDR1 MNHNY, CDR2 SVGAGI (reference sequence). Trimming cost V 6 bases and J 4 bases, with 21 bases left between them. In DNA, the CDR3 is TGTGCCAGCAGAAGGAGACTCAGGGAGGTATTCTATGGCTACACCTTC. Its protein is CASRRRLREVFYGYTF.

This chain joins TRBV30 and TRBJ1-1; tentatively, D is TRBD1 (5 bases). V gave up 1 base and J gave up 0 bases, with 9 bases separating them. Germline V gene data show CDR1 as GTSNPN and CDR2 as SVGIG (reference sequence). The CDR3 has 14 amino acids. The CDR3, as DNA: TGTGCCTGGAGTGACAGGCCTATGAACACTGAAGCTTTCTTT. Translation gives CAWSDRPMNTEAFF.

This clone has a handful of counts. The rearrangement joins TRBV6-1 to TRBJ2-1; D remains ambiguous. The V and J ends lost 3 bases and 4 bases respectively, with 13 bases between them. The germline V gene has CDR1 MNHNS and CDR2 SASEGT. The CDR3 consists of 15 residues. CDR3 DNA: TGTGCCAGCAGTGATGGAAGGGTTAAGTACAATGAGCAGTTCTTC. Protein product: CASSDGRVKYNEQFF.

This clone was picked up a small number of times. The chain recombines TRBV7-9 with TRBJ1-2; the D is unclear. This CDR3 comprises 13 residues. Germline lookup yields CDR1 SEHNR and CDR2 FQNEAQ (reference sequence). V lost 6 bases to trimming and J lost 10 bases, with 18 bases between them. CDR3 DNA sequence: TGTGCCAGCAGGCTGGGCGTGGGAAGGATCTACACCTTC. Translation gives CASRLGVGRIYTF.

In this sample, this clone turned up a few times. The chain employs TRBV6-1 and TRBJ1-1, with 10 bases that match TRBD1. V trimming: 7 bases; J trimming: 4 bases; junction bases outside the gene matches: 9. The CDR3 runs to 15 residues. Per germline, CDR1 MNHNS and CDR2 SASEGT. The CDR3 sequence is CASIGRDRGGTEAFF. Here the CDR3 DNA reads TGTGCCAGCATCGGGCGGGACAGGGGTGGCACTGAAGCTTTCTTT.

The chain employs TRBV30 and TRBJ2-5, with D possibly being TRBD1 (6 bases). The germline CDR1 and CDR2 sequences are GTSNPN and SVGIG (reference sequence). Trimming took off 0 bases at V and 4 bases at J, with 15 bases between the two ends. The CDR3 covers 15 residues. The CDR3 protein is CAWSVSGGPLETQYF. CDR3 DNA: TGTGCCTGGAGTGTATCTGGGGGCCCCTTAGAGACCCAGTACTTC.

This clone was seen only a few times. V and J are TRBV4-1 and TRBJ1-2, with TRBD1 matching over 11 bases. V dropped 2 bases and J dropped 6; count of bases not matched to a gene: 8. The CDR3 covers 16 residues. The germline gives CDR1 MGHRA, CDR2 YSYEKL. CDR3 sequence: CASSQRTGGAGNGYTF. The CDR3 nucleotides read TGCGCCAGCAGCCAAAGGACAGGGGGCGCAGGGAATGGCTACACCTTC.

This clone was detected only once. This chain links TRBV5-6 with TRBJ2-7; D perhaps matches TRBD1 (6 bases). Trimming pared 3 bases from V and 3 bases from J, leaving 22 bases between. Germline V gene data show CDR1 as SGHDT and CDR2 as YYEEEE. The CDR3 has 17 amino acids. The CDR3 nucleotides are TGTGCCAGCAGCTCTTCCCACCGGGGACAAACGCACTACGAGCAGTACTTC. Translated: CASSSSHRGQTHYEQYF.

The CDR3 loop is CASSSQGNHGYTF. CDR3 sequence (DNA): TGTGCCAGCAGTTCTCAGGGTAATCATGGCTACACCTTC. The V call is TRBV6-5, the J call TRBJ1-2, with D possibly TRBD1 on 5 matching bases. V dropped 4 bases and J dropped 6 bases, with 12 bases sitting between them. Germline V gives CDR1 MNHEY, CDR2 SVGAGI. The CDR3 covers 13 residues.

By its share, this clone is medium-sized. This specimen includes other DNA sequences encoding the same CDR3. V usage is TRBV7-8 and J usage is TRBJ1-1; 9 nucleotides line up with TRBD1. Germline V gene data show CDR1 as SGHVS and CDR2 as FQNEAQ. The CDR3 length is 13 residues. V lost 3 bases, J lost 4 bases, and 0 bases stayed unmatched. The CDR3 loop reads CASSLTGGTEAFF. The CDR3 DNA is TGTGCCAGCAGCTTGACAGGGGGCACTGAAGCTTTCTTT. Full variable domain (remainder filled in from reference TRBV7-8 and TRBJ1-1): GAGVSQSPRYKVAKRGQDVALRCDPISGHVSLFWYQQALGQGPEFLTYFQNEAQLDKSGLPSDRFFAERPEGSVSTLKIQRTQQEDSAVYLCASSLTGGTEAFFGQGTRLTVV.

This sequence joins TRBV7-9 and TRBJ1-6; D ambiguous. Germline loops: CDR1 SEHNR, CDR2 FQNEAQ (reference sequence). Trimming left V 5 bases short and J 0 bases short, with 11 bases between. This CDR3 contains 16 residues. CDR3 coding DNA: TGTGCCAGCAGCCAATTGACAAGCTCCTATAATTCACCCCTCCACTTT. It is translated as CASSQLTSSYNSPLHF.

The chain employs TRBV18 and TRBJ2-1; 9 bases line up with TRBD2. Germline V gene lookup returns CDR1 KGHSH and CDR2 LQKENI. This CDR3 spans 15 amino acids. The V and J ends lost 8 bases and 7 bases, in that order; junction bases with no gene match: 12. The CDR3 DNA is TGTGCCAGCAAGGCGGGGGGGCATGACGGGAATGAGCAGTTCTTC. Encoded protein: CASKAGGHDGNEQFF.

V gene TRBV6-1 combines with J gene TRBJ2-5; a possible D gene is TRBD1 (6 bases). Looked up from germline, CDR1 is MNHNS and CDR2 is SASEGT. Trimming removed 6 bases from V and 2 bases from J, with 10 bases in between. The CDR3 totals 13 residues. The CDR3, as DNA: TGTGCCAGCAGGCAAAGGGGGCAAGAGACCCAGTACTTC. Amino acid sequence: CASRQRGQETQYF.

This clone has more than one count but fewer than ten. The chain recombines TRBV29-1 with TRBJ2-5; 7 bases match TRBD2. Germline V CDR1 and CDR2: SQVTM, ANQGSEA. V was pared by 3 bases and J by 4 bases, with 5 bases of the junction left unmatched. This CDR3 is 13 amino acids long. The CDR3 is CSVDYTGGETQYF. As DNA, the CDR3 is TGCAGCGTTGATTATACGGGGGGAGAGACCCAGTACTTC.

The chain combines TRBV29-1 with TRBJ2-1, with 14 positions matching TRBD2. Germline V gene data show CDR1 as SQVTM and CDR2 as ANQGSEA. Germline trimming cut 5 bases from V and 3 bases from J; bases unmatched to any gene: 3. This CDR3 is 15 amino acids long. CDR3 bases: TGCAGCGTTTCGACTAGCGGGGGGGGCTACAATGAGCAGTTCTTC. It codes for CSVSTSGGGYNEQFF.

This rearrangement joins TRBV4-1 to TRBJ2-7; no clear D. The CDR3 covers 13 residues. Trimming stripped 1 base from V and 5 bases from J, with 9 bases between. Per the germline V gene, CDR1 is MGHRA and CDR2 is YSYEKL. The CDR3: CASSQVIENEQYF. In DNA form, the CDR3 reads TGCGCCAGCAGCCAAGTGATAGAGAACGAGCAGTACTTC.

In the case of this clone: Additional DNA sequences in this sample encode the identical CDR3. The chain recombines TRBV30 with TRBJ1-5; tentatively, D is TRBD1 (5 bases). The V gene's germline CDR1 is GTSNPN and CDR2 SVGIG (reference sequence). Trimming left V 0 bases short and J 6 bases short, with 6 bases between. This CDR3 contains 12 residues. CDR3 sequence reads: CAWSVRGQPQHF. In nucleotides, the CDR3 is TGTGCCTGGAGTGTAAGGGGTCAGCCCCAGCATTTT.

The CDR3 DNA is TGCAGCGCCACCGCTGTGGGGGGCCCCAAAAACATTCAGTACTTC. The encoded protein is CSATAVGGPKNIQYF. The chain recombines TRBV29-1 with TRBJ2-4; tentatively, D is TRBD1 or TRBD2 (6 bases each). The length of the CDR3 is 15 residues. V was shortened by 7 bases and J by 2 bases, with 18 bases between the two germline ends. Germline loops: CDR1 SQVTM, CDR2 ANQGSEA.

This chain joins TRBV2 and TRBJ2-3; 8 nucleotides align to TRBD1. The ends lost 5 bases at V and 1 base at J; junction bases unmatched: 2. Germline V CDR1 and CDR2: SNHLY, FYNNEI. The CDR3 totals 14 residues. The CDR3 nucleotides are TGTGCCAGCAGTTCGGACAGGGGCACAGATACGCAGTATTTT. It is translated as CASSSDRGTDTQYF.

CDR3 nucleotides: TGTGCCATCAGTGAGCGACAAGGGCAGACGAGTGCCGGGGAGCTGTTTTTT. It translates to CAISERQGQTSAGELFF. The J gene is TRBJ2-2, the V gene TRBV10-3; D not certain. Germline assignment: CDR1 ENHRY and CDR2 SYGVKD. The CDR3 length is 17 residues. Trimming removed 2 bases from V and 6 bases from J, with 19 bases in between.

The genes are TRBV9 and TRBJ1-4; 10 nucleotides align to TRBD1. The CDR3 has 15 amino acids. Trimming cost V 3 bases and J 7 bases; bases outside gene matches: 6. Germline V CDR1 and CDR2: SGDLS, YYNGEE. The CDR3 sequence is CASSGGQGVVEKLFF. The CDR3 region has the DNA TGTGCCAGCAGCGGAGGACAGGGGGTGGTTGAAAAACTGTTTTTT.

This clone was found a few times. The V call is TRBV5-6, the J call TRBJ1-2; TRBD1 is a possible D gene (5 bases). From germline, CDR1 is SGHDT and CDR2 YYEEEE. V dropped 5 bases and J dropped 5 bases, with 16 bases sitting between them. This CDR3 has 14 residues. The CDR3 DNA follows: TGTGCCAGCAGGGTGCAGGGAATTGGGTATGGCTACACCTTC. Translation gives CASRVQGIGYGYTF.

The genes are TRBV5-1 and TRBJ2-3; D is possibly TRBD2 (5 bases). From germline, CDR1 is SGHRS and CDR2 YFSETQ. V was cut by 4 bases and J by 5 bases, with 14 bases left in between. The CDR3 totals 14 residues. CDR3 bases: TGCGCCAGCAGCATCGTGGAGGCCGTAGATACGCAGTATTTT. As protein: CASSIVEAVDTQYF.

The chain employs TRBV29-1 and TRBJ2-1; D unresolved. The CDR3 runs 15 residues. Trimming left V 8 bases short and J 5 bases short, with 22 bases between. Germline CDR1 is SQVTM and CDR2 is ANQGSEA. CDR3 sequence (DNA): TGCAGCTCCGCCCCCCAGCTAAAGAACGACAATGAGCAGTTCTTC. Translating it yields CSSAPQLKNDNEQFF.

This clone was detected only a few times. Other DNA sequences in the sample encode the same CDR3. The CDR3 DNA reads as TGTGCCAGCAGTGTGGGAACAGGGGCTTCACCCCTCCACTTT. Amino acid sequence: CASSVGTGASPLHF. The gene calls are TRBV2 and TRBJ1-6; 7 positions agree with TRBD1. Germline V gene data show CDR1 as SNHLY and CDR2 as FYNNEI. V dropped 4 bases and J dropped 9; count of bases not matched to a gene: 6. This CDR3 comprises 14 residues.

This clone was recorded a few times. This chain connects TRBV30 to TRBJ1-5, with TRBD1 matching 7 bases. Germline-derived CDR1 and CDR2 are GTSNPN and SVGIG (reference sequence). With 5 bases clipped from V and 5 bases from J, the junction kept 6 bases outside the gene matches. The CDR3 length is 13 residues. The CDR3, as DNA: TGTGCCTGGGCACAGGGGAGTTATCAGCCCCAGCATTTT. It encodes CAWAQGSYQPQHF.

This clone came up a few times. This chain joins TRBV28 and TRBJ2-5, with D perhaps matching TRBD1 or TRBD2 (5 bases each). V lost 8 bases, J lost 2 bases, and 12 bases lay in between. The CDR3 extends over 13 amino acids. Germline values: CDR1 MDHEN, CDR2 SYDVKM. Here the CDR3 reads CASCGGPQETQYF. The CDR3, as DNA: TGTGCCAGCTGTGGGGGACCTCAAGAGACCCAGTACTTC.

The rearrangement links TRBV4-1 to TRBJ1-2, with 9 positions matching TRBD1. CDR3 length: 13 residues. With 3 bases clipped from V and 6 bases from J, the junction kept 2 bases outside the gene matches. Looked up from germline, CDR1 is MGHRA and CDR2 is YSYEKL. In DNA, the CDR3 is TGCGCCAGCAGCCAGAGGACAGGGGATGGCTACACCTTC. Translated: CASSQRTGDGYTF.